This T cell receptor beta chain was sequenced in a study of T-cell memory formation after mild COVID-19. Study outcomes and limitations: The study found contracting CD4+ clones mainly in CM and EM and contracting CD8+ clones in EMRA. Contracting clones, day 15 to 85, had balanced CD4/CD8, and later expanders favored CD4+.

CDR1 and CDR2 (germline): LGHNA, YSLEER. This CDR3 has 18 residues. The junction had 10 bases not matched to a gene; V was cut back by 4 bases and J by 1 base. MiXCR, applied by TCRdb to the 5' RACE reads, yields one record per CDR3 protein. Of 550,000 to 650,000 distinct CDR3 sequences detected, roughly a sixth appear once; the ten largest clones hold about 7.5%. This clonotype was seen a handful of times. Its specificity is not known. The TCR comes from an adult woman who had mild COVID-19 (a few samples of this study predate the infection). Cell type and time point are not known. The chain links TRBV4-3 to TRBJ1-5, with 10 bases lining up with TRBD1. Specimen: PBMCs or a T cell subset sorted from them (not recorded which). CDR3 DNA sequence: TGCGCCAGCAGCCGAGACAGGGGGCGCGTAGGAAGCAATCAGCCCCAGCATTTT. Amino acids: CASSRDRGRVGSNQPQHF.